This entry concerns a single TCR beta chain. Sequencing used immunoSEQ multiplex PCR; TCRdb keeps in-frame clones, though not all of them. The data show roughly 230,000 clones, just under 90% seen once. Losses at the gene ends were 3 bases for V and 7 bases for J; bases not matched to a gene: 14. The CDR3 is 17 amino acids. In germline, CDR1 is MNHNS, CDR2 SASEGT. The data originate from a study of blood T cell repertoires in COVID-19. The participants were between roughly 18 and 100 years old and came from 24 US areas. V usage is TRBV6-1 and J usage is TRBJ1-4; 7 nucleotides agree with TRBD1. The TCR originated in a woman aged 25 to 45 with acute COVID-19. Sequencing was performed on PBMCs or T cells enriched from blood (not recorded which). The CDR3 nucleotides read TGTGCCAGCAGTGAGAGCGGCTGGATAGGGGGCGGTGAAAAACTGTTTTTT. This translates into CASSESGWIGGGEKLFF.